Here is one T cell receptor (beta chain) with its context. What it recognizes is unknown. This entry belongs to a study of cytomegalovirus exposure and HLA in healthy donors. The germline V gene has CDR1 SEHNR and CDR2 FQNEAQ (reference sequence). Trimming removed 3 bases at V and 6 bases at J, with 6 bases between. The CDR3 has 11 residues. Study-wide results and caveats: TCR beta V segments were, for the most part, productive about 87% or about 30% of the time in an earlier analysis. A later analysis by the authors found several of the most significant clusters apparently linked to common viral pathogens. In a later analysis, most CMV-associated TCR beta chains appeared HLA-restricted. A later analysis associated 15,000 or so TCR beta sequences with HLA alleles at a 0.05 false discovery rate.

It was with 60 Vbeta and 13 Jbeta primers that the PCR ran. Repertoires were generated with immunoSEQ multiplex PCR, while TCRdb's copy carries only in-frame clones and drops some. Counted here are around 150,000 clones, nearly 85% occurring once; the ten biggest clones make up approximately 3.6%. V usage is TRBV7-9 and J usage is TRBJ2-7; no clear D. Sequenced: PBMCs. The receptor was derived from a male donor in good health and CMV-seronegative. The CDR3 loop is CASSFLAEQYF. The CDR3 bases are TGTGCCAGCAGCTTTTTAGCCGAGCAGTACTTC.